The source of this T cell receptor (beta chain) is a study of beta chain features in type 1 diabetes (dated by TCRdb to 2016 to 2019). Background for the entire study: Patients and healthy donors did not differ in mean age, gender distribution, total cell number or subset yield. Across all samples, some 99 million sorted cells were examined, and cell number per subset correlated strongly with RNA yield. In the study, recently diagnosed type 1 diabetes patients and matched healthy donors were compared on the TCRB repertoires of their sorted circulating CD4+ T cell subsets. Regulatory and stem cell-like memory subsets were obtained from only 8 patients and roughly 8 healthy donors, while naive and central memory subsets were obtained from all 28 donors. Beyond this particular receptor, the publication reports: PCR might favor shorter templates, but patient and control samples were amplified and corrected together, so any skew would affect both groups equally. Patients with type 1 diabetes made fewer insertions and deleted more nucleotides at VDJ recombination sites, implying thymic rearrangement abnormalities. A moderate but significant shortening of TCRB CDR3 length was observed in type 1 diabetes patients in all four CD4+ subsets. Because cDNA was sequenced instead of genomic DNA, activated cells with high expression could be over-represented, although the groups did not differ in activation or CD3 levels. Because small numbers of individuals were included in the HLA sub-analyses, any influence of HLA type on TCRB rearrangement was left unresolved. Naive, central memory and regulatory TCRB repertoires appeared to be more similar among patients than among healthy donors.

With regard to this clone: What antigen it recognizes has not been identified. No base-level quality is on record; no much larger clone is a single base apart.

From each donor, a single peripheral blood sample of about 120 mL on average was drawn into heparinised tubes. Naive, central memory, regulatory and stem cell-like memory CD4+ T cells were sorted on a BD FACSAria II using a panel including CD45RO, CCR7, CD25, CD127, CD95 and CD27. All sorted populations exceeded 98% purity. Right away, PBMCs were isolated by Lymphoprep density gradient centrifugation and were stained directly, with no culture step. To minimize batch effects, samples were stained and sorted in pairs, one healthy donor with one patient per experiment. The entire amount of isolated RNA was reverse transcribed using the High Capacity cDNA Reverse Transcription Kit, so the sequenced TCRB transcripts were expressed ones. Deep immunoSEQ sequencing was applied to naive, central memory and regulatory T cell samples, giving an average of about 3.57 million total reads per sample. After sorted cells were lysed in RLT buffer, RNA was extracted with DNase-treated RNeasy Micro or Mini kits, with the choice depending on cell number. To prevent cross-contamination, each cell subset was processed individually, whereas patient and healthy donor samples were processed jointly. TCRB sequences were amplified from cDNA with the immunoSEQ multiplex PCR, producing 87-bp fragments spanning the CDR3 region. Sequencing of the amplicons was done on the Illumina HiSeq platform. Turning to the authors' computational methods: PCR bias was corrected computationally using synthetic template baselines, and reads within Hamming distance 2 were collapsed, with unmergeable singletons discarded. Reads were aligned against IMGT so that V, D and J genes, CDR3 length and insertions or deletions at six rearrangement sites could be assigned. Clonotype counts were normalized to sorted cell number within each subset before computing true diversity and Gini coefficients with the tcR R package. Repertoire sharing was quantified using the overlap coefficient calculated on TCRB nucleotide sequences. This immuneACCESS table, as held by TCRdb, lists in-frame sequences with V and J called but not all clones. Of the missing ones, under half trace to an unresolved V gene in checked studies; the others have no known cause. V and J calls and clone size are as listed in that table; D and trimming were resolved from the DNA. This sample has around 70,000 clones in its table, and 45% to 50% of those were observed once. 0.65% to 0.85% of the sample is in the top ten clones.

Its CDR3 holds 13 amino acids, cysteine through phenylalanine. The read is trimmed to its CDR3 DNA, 39 bases read in frame from base 1. Unmatched junction bases come to 4, with V trimmed by 4 bases and J by 4 bases. Reading the germline V gene (reference sequence) gives CDR1 GTSNPN and CDR2 SVGIG. The sequence derives from a man aged 25-45 years with type 1 diabetes. Recombination connected TRBV30 to TRBJ2-5; TRBD1 lines up with 9 middle nucleotides. The sequenced material came from central memory CD4+ T cells from blood. The CDR3 region reads CAWKQGASETQYF. The sequence in DNA is TGTGCCTGGAAACAGGGGGCCTCAGAGACCCAGTACTTC. The variable domain in full, with residues beyond the CDR3 obtained from the reference TRBV30 and TRBJ2-5 genes, is SQTIHQWPATLVQPVGSPLSLECTVEGTSNPNLYWYRQAAGRGLQLLFYSVGIGQISSEVPQNLSASRPQDRQFILSSKKLLLSDSGFYLCAWKQGASETQYFGPGTRLLVL.